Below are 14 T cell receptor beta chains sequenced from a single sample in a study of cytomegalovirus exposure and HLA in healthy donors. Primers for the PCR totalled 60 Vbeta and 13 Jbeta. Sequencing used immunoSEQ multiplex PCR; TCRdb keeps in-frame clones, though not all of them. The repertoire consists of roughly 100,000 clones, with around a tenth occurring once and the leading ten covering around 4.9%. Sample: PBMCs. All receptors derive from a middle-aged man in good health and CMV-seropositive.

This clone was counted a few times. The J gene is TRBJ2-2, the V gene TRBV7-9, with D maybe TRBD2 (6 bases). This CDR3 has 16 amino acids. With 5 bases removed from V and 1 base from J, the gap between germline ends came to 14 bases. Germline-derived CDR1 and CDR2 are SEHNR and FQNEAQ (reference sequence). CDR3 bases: TGTGCCAGCAGCCGTCTGCGGGACCTGAACACCGGGGAGCTGTTTTTT. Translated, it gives CASSRLRDLNTGELFF.

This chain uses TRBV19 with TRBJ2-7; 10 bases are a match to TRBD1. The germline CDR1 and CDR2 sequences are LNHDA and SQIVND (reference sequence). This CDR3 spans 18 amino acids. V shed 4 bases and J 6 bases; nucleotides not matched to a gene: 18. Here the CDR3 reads CASSTTLRDRGPSGEQYF. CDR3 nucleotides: TGTGCCAGTAGTACGACCCTCCGGGACAGGGGACCCTCAGGCGAGCAGTACTTC.

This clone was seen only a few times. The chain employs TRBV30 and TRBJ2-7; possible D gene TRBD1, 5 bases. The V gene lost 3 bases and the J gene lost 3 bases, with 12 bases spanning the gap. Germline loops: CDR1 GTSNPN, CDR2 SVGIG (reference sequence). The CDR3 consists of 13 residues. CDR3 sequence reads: CAWSDQGDYEQYF. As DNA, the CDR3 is TGTGCCTGGAGCGACCAGGGCGACTACGAGCAGTACTTC.

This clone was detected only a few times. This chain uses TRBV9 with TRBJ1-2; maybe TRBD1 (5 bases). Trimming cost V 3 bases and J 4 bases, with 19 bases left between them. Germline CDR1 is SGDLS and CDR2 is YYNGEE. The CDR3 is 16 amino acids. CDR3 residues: CASSGQDLTALYGYTF. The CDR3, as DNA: TGTGCCAGCAGCGGACAAGACCTGACAGCCCTCTATGGCTACACCTTC.

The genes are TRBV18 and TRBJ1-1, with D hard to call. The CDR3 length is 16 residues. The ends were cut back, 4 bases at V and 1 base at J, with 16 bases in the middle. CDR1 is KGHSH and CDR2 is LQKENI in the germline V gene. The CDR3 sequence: CASSQRTADRNTEAFF. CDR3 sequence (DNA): TGTGCCAGCTCACAGCGGACGGCGGACCGGAACACTGAAGCTTTCTTT.

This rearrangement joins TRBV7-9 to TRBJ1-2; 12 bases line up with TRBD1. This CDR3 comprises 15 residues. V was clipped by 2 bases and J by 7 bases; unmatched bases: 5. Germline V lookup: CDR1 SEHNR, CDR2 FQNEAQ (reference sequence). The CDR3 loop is CASSLLGTGGIGYTF. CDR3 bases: TGTGCCAGCAGCTTATTGGGGACAGGGGGCATTGGCTACACCTTC.

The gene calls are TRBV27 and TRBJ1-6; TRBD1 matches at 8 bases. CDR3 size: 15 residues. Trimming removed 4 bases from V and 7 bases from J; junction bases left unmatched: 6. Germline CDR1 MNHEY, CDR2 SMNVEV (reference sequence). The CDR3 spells CASSSRGQGNSPLHF. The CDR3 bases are TGTGCCAGCAGTTCCAGGGGGCAAGGGAATTCACCCCTCCACTTT.

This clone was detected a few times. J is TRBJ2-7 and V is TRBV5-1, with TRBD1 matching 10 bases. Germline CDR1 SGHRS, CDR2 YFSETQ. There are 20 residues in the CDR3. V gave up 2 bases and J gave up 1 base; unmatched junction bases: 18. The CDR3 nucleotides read TGCGCCAGCAGCTTTTATGATTGGGGACCGGGACAGGGGCATTCCTACGAGCAGTACTTC. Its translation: CASSFYDWGPGQGHSYEQYF.

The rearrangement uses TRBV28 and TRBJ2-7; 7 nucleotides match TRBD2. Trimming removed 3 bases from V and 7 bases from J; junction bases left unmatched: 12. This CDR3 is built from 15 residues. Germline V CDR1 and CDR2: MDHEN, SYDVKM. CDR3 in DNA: TGTGCCAGCAGTTTTGATGTGGGAGGGCCGGGTGAGCAGTACTTC. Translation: CASSFDVGGPGEQYF.

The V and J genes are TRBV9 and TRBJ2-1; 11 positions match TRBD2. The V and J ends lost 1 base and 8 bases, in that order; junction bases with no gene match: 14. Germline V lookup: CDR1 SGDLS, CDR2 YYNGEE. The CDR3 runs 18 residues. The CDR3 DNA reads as TGTGCCAGCAGCGTATCCACGATGACTAGCGGGATTGTCCATGAGCAGTTCTTC. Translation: CASSVSTMTSGIVHEQFF.

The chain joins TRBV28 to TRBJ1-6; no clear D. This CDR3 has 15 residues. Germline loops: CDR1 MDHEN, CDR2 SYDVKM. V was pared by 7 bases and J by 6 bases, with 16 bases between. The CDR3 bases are TGTGCCAGCATTAAAGCCCCAGGATCTAATTCACCCCTCCACTTT. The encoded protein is CASIKAPGSNSPLHF. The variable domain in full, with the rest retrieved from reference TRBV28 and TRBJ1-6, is DVKVTQSSRYLVKRTGEKVFLECVQDMDHENMFWYRQDPGLGLRLIYFSYDVKMKEKGDIPEGYSVSREKKERFSLILESASTNQTSMYLCASIKAPGSNSPLHFGNGTRLTVT.

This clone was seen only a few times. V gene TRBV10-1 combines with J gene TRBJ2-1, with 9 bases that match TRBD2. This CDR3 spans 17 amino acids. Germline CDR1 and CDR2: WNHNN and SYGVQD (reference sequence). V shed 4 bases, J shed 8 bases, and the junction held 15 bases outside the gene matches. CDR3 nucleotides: TGCGCCAGCAGTGGCTTTGGGGGACTAGCCGTTAACGATGAGCAGTTCTTC. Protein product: CASSGFGGLAVNDEQFF.

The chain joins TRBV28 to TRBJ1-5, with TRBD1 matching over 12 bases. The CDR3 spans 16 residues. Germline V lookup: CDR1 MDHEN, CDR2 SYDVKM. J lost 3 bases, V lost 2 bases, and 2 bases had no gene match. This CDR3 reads CASSLGTGGNNQPQHF. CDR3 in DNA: TGTGCCAGCAGTTTAGGGACAGGGGGCAACAATCAGCCCCAGCATTTT.

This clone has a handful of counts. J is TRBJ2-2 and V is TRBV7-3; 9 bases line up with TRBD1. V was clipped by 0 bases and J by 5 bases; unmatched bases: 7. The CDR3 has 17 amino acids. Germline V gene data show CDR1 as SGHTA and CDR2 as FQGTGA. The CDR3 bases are TGTGCCAGCAGCTTAACGGTCGGGACAGGGAGGACCGGGGAGCTGTTTTTT. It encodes CASSLTVGTGRTGELFF.